These 24 T cell receptor beta chains came from one sample sequenced in a study of T-cell memory formation after mild COVID-19. TCRdb called the 5' RACE reads again in MiXCR, with one record for every CDR3 protein. The sample carries 110,000 or so distinct CDR3 sequences, 15% to 20% recorded once. Source material: PBMCs or a T cell subset sorted from them (not recorded which). These receptors were taken from a man in his late teens or twenties who had mild COVID-19 (a few samples of this study predate the infection). Cell type and time point are not known.

This clonotype was detected only a few times. V is TRBV5-1 and J is TRBJ2-7, with D maybe TRBD2 (6 bases). The germline V gene encodes CDR1 SGHRS and CDR2 YFSETQ. This CDR3 has 13 residues. Between the trimmed V and J ends, which lost 3 bases and 0 bases, there was a span of 7 bases. Written as DNA, the CDR3 is TGCGCCAGCAGCTGGACTATCTCCTACGAGCAGTACTTC. Translated, it gives CASSWTISYEQYF.

V usage is TRBV5-6 and J usage is TRBJ2-7; D possibly uses TRBD1 or TRBD2 (5 bases each). V dropped 0 bases and J dropped 6 bases, with 10 bases sitting between them. The length of the CDR3 is 13 residues. CDR1 SGHDT and CDR2 YYEEEE come from the germline V gene. Written as DNA, the CDR3 is TGTGCCAGCAGCTTGGCCGGGGACCCCGAGCAGTACGTC. Translating gives CASSLAGDPEQYV.

Ten or more counts support this clonotype. The genes are TRBV4-3 and TRBJ2-2; D is uncertain. Looked up from germline, CDR1 is LGHNA and CDR2 is YSLEER. V was clipped by 0 bases and J by 14 bases, with 13 bases between them. CDR3 size: 13 residues. Here the CDR3 DNA reads TGCGCCAGCAGCCAAGATTTTGCGAGTTCCCTGTTTTTT. As protein: CASSQDFASSLFF.

The chain carries TRBV6-2 or TRBV6-3 and TRBJ1-6; D is possibly TRBD1 (5 bases). In germline, CDR1 is MNHEY, CDR2 SVGEGT. There are 11 residues in the CDR3. V dropped 5 bases and J dropped 11 bases, with 7 bases sitting between them. The CDR3 reads CASSQGPPLHF. Written as DNA, the CDR3 is TGTGCCAGCAGTCAGGGCCCACCCCTCCACTTT.

This clonotype was seen more than once but under ten times. This sequence joins TRBV5-4 and TRBJ1-6; D unresolved. This CDR3 contains 13 residues. Trimming left V 7 bases short and J 7 bases short, with 12 bases between. CDR1 SGHNT and CDR2 YYREEE come from the germline V gene (reference sequence). The chain's CDR3 is CASGLIENSPLHF. In DNA, the CDR3 is TGTGCCAGCGGATTGATCGAGAATTCACCCCTCCACTTT.

V is TRBV27 and J is TRBJ1-6, with unresolved D. The length of the CDR3 is 15 residues. V lost 1 base, J lost 8 bases, and 12 bases lay in between. CDR1 and CDR2 from the germline V gene are MNHEY and SMNVEV (reference sequence). The DNA for the CDR3 is TGTGCCAGCAGTTTATTGCACGATACTTATTCACCCCTCCACTTT. This encodes CASSLLHDTYSPLHF.

This chain links TRBV2 with TRBJ2-3, with TRBD2 matching 7 bases. Germline V lookup: CDR1 SNHLY, CDR2 FYNNEI. This CDR3 comprises 12 residues. V was clipped by 8 bases and J by 2 bases; unmatched bases: 1. CDR3 sequence (DNA): TGTGCCAGCGCGGGGGTCACAGATACGCAGTATTTT. Its protein product is CASAGVTDTQYF.

The chain uses TRBV7-9 and TRBJ1-2; TRBD1 matches 8 bases. Trimming at V came to 5 bases and at J to 7 bases, leaving 6 bases not matched to a gene. Looked up from germline, CDR1 is SEHNR and CDR2 is FQNEAQ (reference sequence). The CDR3 is made up of 13 amino acids. The DNA of the CDR3 is TGTGCCAGCAGCATGGGACAGGCCCCTGGCTACACCTTC. It translates to CASSMGQAPGYTF.

This clonotype showed up just a few times. The CDR3 region is CASRSNMKGRAEQYV. CDR3 DNA: TGTGCCAGCAGGTCGAATATGAAGGGGCGCGCCGAGCAGTACGTC. The V and J genes are TRBV28 and TRBJ2-7; possibly TRBD1 for D (5 bases). CDR1 and CDR2 from the germline V gene are MDHEN and SYDVKM. The length of the CDR3 is 15 residues. The germline V and J ends were trimmed by 6 bases and 6 bases, with 21 bases remaining between them.

This clonotype was picked up a small number of times. One end of the junction is discordant with germline, which a read error may explain. The rearrangement links TRBV7-9 to TRBJ1-4; 9 nucleotides match TRBD1. This CDR3 has 16 amino acids. The germline V gene has CDR1 SEHNR and CDR2 FQNEAQ (reference sequence). The CDR3 bases are TGTGCCAGCAGCTTAGACGGGACAGGGTCAACCACCGCCGTGATTTTT. This sequence encodes CASSLDGTGSTTAVIF.

This clonotype has more than one count but fewer than ten. The chain uses TRBV2 and TRBJ2-1; D possibly corresponds to TRBD1 (6 bases). Germline lookup yields CDR1 SNHLY and CDR2 FYNNEI. This CDR3 is built from 13 residues. Trimming shortened V by 5 bases and J by 6 bases, and 11 bases separated the two germline ends. CDR3 sequence (DNA): TGTGCCAGCAGTCCCACAGGGTCCAATGAGCAGTTCTTC. Encoded protein: CASSPTGSNEQFF.

This clonotype was observed a handful of times. As DNA, the CDR3 is TGCAGTGCCAATCCCGGGACCTACGAGCAGTACTTC. This encodes CSANPGTYEQYF. The gene calls are TRBV20-1 and TRBJ2-7, with D perhaps TRBD2 (5 bases). Germline V lookup: CDR1 DFQATT, CDR2 SNEGSKA (reference sequence). This CDR3 is 12 amino acids long. V was pared by 6 bases and J by 2 bases, with 11 bases between.

The chain has TRBV5-5 and TRBJ2-5, with 8 positions matching TRBD2. Per germline, CDR1 SGHKS and CDR2 YYEKEE (reference sequence). With 5 bases clipped from V and 4 bases from J, the junction kept 7 bases outside the gene matches. The CDR3 totals 14 residues. In nucleotides, the CDR3 is TGTGCCAGCAGTCGAAGCGGGGGTGGAGAGACCCAGTACTTC. Its protein is CASSRSGGGETQYF.

This clonotype appeared a single time. The chain combines TRBV10-3 with TRBJ2-7; a possible D gene is TRBD1 (5 bases). Trimming stripped 4 bases from V and 6 bases from J, with 13 bases between. CDR1 is ENHRY, CDR2 SYGVKD, per germline. This CDR3 contains 13 residues. The CDR3: CAISARDLVEQYF. As DNA, the CDR3 is TGTGCCATCAGTGCCAGGGATCTGGTCGAGCAGTACTTC.

J is TRBJ2-1 and V is TRBV7-2; TRBD1 aligns across 10 bases. J was trimmed by 3 bases and V by 1 base; bases with no gene match: 9. This CDR3 region has 18 residues. Germline CDR1 is SGHTA and CDR2 is FQGNSA. The CDR3 loop reads CASSLVTAGTGVYNEQFF. The CDR3 nucleotides read TGTGCCAGCAGCTTAGTTACCGCCGGGACAGGGGTCTACAATGAGCAGTTCTTC.

There are many counts of this clonotype. The V call is TRBV20-1, the J call TRBJ1-1; perhaps TRBD1 as D (6 bases). The CDR3 extends over 13 amino acids. CDR1 DFQATT and CDR2 SNEGSKA come from the germline V gene (reference sequence). Trimming stripped 3 bases from V and 0 bases from J, with 8 bases between. The CDR3 region is CSARGDMNTEAFF. The CDR3 bases are TGCAGTGCTAGGGGGGACATGAACACTGAAGCTTTCTTT.

This CDR3 reads CASSQDHGAVPYEQYF. DNA of the CDR3: TGCGCCAGCAGCCAAGATCACGGAGCGGTGCCCTACGAGCAGTACTTC. This chain uses TRBV4-1 with TRBJ2-7; maybe TRBD2 (5 bases). There are 16 residues in the CDR3. Germline V lookup: CDR1 MGHRA, CDR2 YSYEKL. V lost 0 bases, J lost 2 bases, and 14 bases lay in between.

The chain employs TRBV4-1 and TRBJ2-7, with D possibly being TRBD1 or TRBD2 (5 bases each). V was trimmed by 4 bases and J by 7 bases, leaving 26 bases between them. Germline loops: CDR1 MGHRA, CDR2 YSYEKL. The CDR3 has 17 residues. CDR3 protein: CASSPNPGTKISGEQYF. The CDR3 bases are TGCGCCAGCAGCCCCAATCCCGGGACGAAGATCTCGGGTGAGCAGTACTTC.

The chain joins TRBV7-3 to TRBJ1-1, with TRBD1 as a possible D gene (6 bases). The length of the CDR3 is 16 residues. V lost 5 bases and J 1 base, leaving 17 bases between the germline ends. From germline, CDR1 is SGHTA and CDR2 FQGTGA. The CDR3 reads CASSPRQVGTNTEAFF. In DNA form, the CDR3 reads TGTGCCAGCAGCCCCCGACAGGTGGGGACGAACACTGAAGCTTTCTTT.

V usage is TRBV9 and J usage is TRBJ2-5, with 11 bases lining up with TRBD2. This CDR3 is built from 18 residues. The germline CDR1 and CDR2 sequences are SGDLS and YYNGEE. J gave up 1 base and V 4 bases, and 12 bases lay outside the gene matches. CDR3 residues: CASSLKHASGGFQETQYF. Here the CDR3 DNA reads TGTGCCAGCAGCCTCAAACACGCTAGCGGGGGGTTCCAAGAGACCCAGTACTTC.

The gene calls are TRBV9 and TRBJ2-5; TRBD2 might be the D (6 bases). CDR3 length equals 15 residues. Germline CDR1 is SGDLS and CDR2 is YYNGEE. V lost 4 bases, J lost 5 bases, and 18 bases lay in between. CDR3 in DNA: TGTGCCAGCAGCCCACAGACTAGTGTCCTTGAGACCCAGTACTTC. It is translated as CASSPQTSVLETQYF.

Ten or more counts support this clonotype. The J gene is TRBJ2-4, the V gene TRBV7-2, with D perhaps TRBD1 (5 bases). In germline, CDR1 is SGHTA, CDR2 FQGNSA. Trimming took off 6 bases at V and 1 base at J, with 10 bases between the two ends. The CDR3 is 14 residues long. The DNA of the CDR3 is TGTGCCAGCAGACCTCAGGGCGCCAAAAACATTCAGTACTTC. Its translation: CASRPQGAKNIQYF.

V is TRBV6-6 and J is TRBJ1-1, with D tentatively TRBD1 (6 bases). V was trimmed by 7 bases and J by 6 bases, leaving 12 bases between them. The germline gives CDR1 MNHNY, CDR2 SVGAGI (reference sequence). The CDR3 has 12 amino acids. The CDR3 DNA reads as TGTGCCAGCAAACAGGGCATCTCTGAAGCTTTCTTT. Translating it yields CASKQGISEAFF.

This clonotype turned up a few times. The rearrangement joins TRBV4-1 to TRBJ2-5; 9 nucleotides agree with TRBD1. The CDR3 spans 15 residues. From germline, CDR1 is MGHRA and CDR2 YSYEKL. V shed 2 bases, J shed 5 bases, and the junction held 6 bases outside the gene matches. This CDR3 is CASSQTWGTGETQYF. The CDR3 nucleotides are TGCGCCAGCAGCCAAACTTGGGGGACAGGGGAGACCCAGTACTTC.